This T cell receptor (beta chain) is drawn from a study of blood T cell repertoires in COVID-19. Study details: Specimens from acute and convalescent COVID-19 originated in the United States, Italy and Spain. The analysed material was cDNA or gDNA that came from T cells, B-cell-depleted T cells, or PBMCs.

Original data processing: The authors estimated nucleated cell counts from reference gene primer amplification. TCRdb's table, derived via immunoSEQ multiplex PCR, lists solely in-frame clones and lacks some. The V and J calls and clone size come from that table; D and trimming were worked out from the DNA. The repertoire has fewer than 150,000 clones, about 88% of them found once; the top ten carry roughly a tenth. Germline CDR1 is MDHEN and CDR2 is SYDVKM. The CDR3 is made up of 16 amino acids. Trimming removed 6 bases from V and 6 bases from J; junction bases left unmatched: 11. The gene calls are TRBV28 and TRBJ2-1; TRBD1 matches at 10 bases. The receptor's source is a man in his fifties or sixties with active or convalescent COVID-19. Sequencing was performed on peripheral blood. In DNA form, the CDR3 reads TGTGCCAGCAGGACAGGGGGCGGAGGGCCCACCAATGAGCAGTTCTTC. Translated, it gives CASRTGGGGPTNEQFF.